The 2 T cell receptor beta chains below all came from one sample that was sequenced in a study of blood T cells in healthy people across ages. The authors ran a second PCR of roughly 7 to 11 cycles using a sample-barcoded 5' primer and a J-beta primer mix. Using its own MiXCR run on the 5' RACE reads, TCRdb lists one record per CDR3 protein. The sample records about 620,000 distinct CDR3 sequences, more than 20% being singletons. Sequenced: blood. These receptors all stem from a man between 65 and 85 years old in good health.

This clonotype has a count of ten or more. The chain joins TRBV10-1 to TRBJ2-5; maybe TRBD1 (5 bases). Germline V CDR1 and CDR2: WNHNN, SYGVQD (reference sequence). V lost 1 base and J lost 0, with 9 bases in between. The CDR3 has 15 amino acids. The DNA of the CDR3 is TGCGCCAGCAGTGAGTACCGACAGAACCAAGAGACCCAGTACTTC. Translating gives CASSEYRQNQETQYF.

The rearrangement uses TRBV7-9 and TRBJ2-7, with 9 bases aligning to TRBD2. V dropped 0 bases and J dropped 6; count of bases not matched to a gene: 6. This CDR3 region has 15 residues. CDR1 and CDR2 from the germline V gene are SEHNR and FQNEAQ (reference sequence). CDR3 in amino acids: CASSLASGRGLEQYV. The CDR3 bases are TGTGCCAGCAGCTTAGCTAGCGGGAGAGGTCTCGAGCAGTACGTC.